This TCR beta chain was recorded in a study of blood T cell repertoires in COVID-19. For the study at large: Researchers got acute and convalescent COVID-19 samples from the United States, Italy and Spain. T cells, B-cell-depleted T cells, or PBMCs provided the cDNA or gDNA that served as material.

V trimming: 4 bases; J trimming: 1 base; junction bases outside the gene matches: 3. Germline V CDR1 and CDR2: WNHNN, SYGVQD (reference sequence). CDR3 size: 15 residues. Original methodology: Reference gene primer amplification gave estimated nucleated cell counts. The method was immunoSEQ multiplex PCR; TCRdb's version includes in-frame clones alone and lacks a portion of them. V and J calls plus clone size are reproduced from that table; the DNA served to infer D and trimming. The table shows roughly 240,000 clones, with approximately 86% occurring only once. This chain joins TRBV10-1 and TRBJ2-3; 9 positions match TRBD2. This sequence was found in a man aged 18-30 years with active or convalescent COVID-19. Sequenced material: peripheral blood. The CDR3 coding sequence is TGCGCCAGCAGTGTGGGACTAGCTGGCACAGATACGCAGTATTTT. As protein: CASSVGLAGTDTQYF.